This T cell receptor beta chain was captured by sequencing in a study of low-dose radiotherapy and immunotherapy resistance in tumors. Study-level information: Cyclophosphamide went in intravenously at 200 mg/m2 every two weeks, one day before radiation and immunotherapy. Patients took oral aspirin 300 mg daily for four cycles from cycle 1 day 1.

Trimming took 6 bases from V and 0 from J, leaving 9 bases between them. In germline, CDR1 is LNHDA, CDR2 SQIVND (reference sequence). The CDR3 has 13 residues. Noted time point: after trial treatment. Treatment indicated: LDRT plus nivolumab, ipilimumab, low-dose cyclophosphamide and aspirin (RACIN trial). Each patient who was eligible had an advanced solid tumor with no tumor-infiltrating lymphocytes. The table lists this clonotype with many counts. Alpha- and beta-chain coverage of first-strand cDNA came from TRAV- and TRBV-specific primers. TCRs were put through 20 to 25 PCR cycles of amplification with Phusion. A constant-region primer and the V-primer adapter served as the primer pair. TCRdb passed the reads through MiXCR, listing each CDR3 protein once. The sample includes roughly 38,000 distinct CDR3 sequences, around 20% of them seen just once.

The sequence derives from a female donor with ovarian cancer. The chain combines TRBV19 with TRBJ2-7; D is possibly TRBD2 (6 bases). This specimen was PBMCs, taken after low-dose radiotherapy plus immunotherapy. This chain's CDR3 is CASRGTLSYEQYF. The DNA of the CDR3 is TGTGCCAGTAGAGGGACTCTCTCCTACGAGCAGTACTTC.